The clone carrying this TCR beta chain showed up just once. The antigen is not known. This record belongs to a study of cytotoxic CD8 clonotypes in ibrutinib-treated CLL. The wider study: Mean per-sample yields comprised 255,043 productive templates and tens of thousands of productive rearrangements. The study's findings and limits: Public clonotypes, found uncommonly, either contracted or stayed stable on treatment.

This table comes from immunoSEQ multiplex PCR, and its TCRdb copy is limited to in-frame clones, with some not included. The table includes about 150,000 clones, roughly 76% detected once. Germline V gene lookup returns CDR1 MNHEY and CDR2 SVGAGI. Trimming left V 6 bases short and J 3 bases short, with 14 bases between. The CDR3 is made up of 14 amino acids. Approximately 1.9 micrograms of genomic DNA came from cryopreserved PBMCs for TCR beta libraries. The chain couples TRBV6-5 to TRBJ1-2, with no clear D. The source is a human donor with chronic lymphocytic leukemia. The sequencing used PBMCs, collected after 24 months of ibrutinib treatment. As DNA, the CDR3 is TGTGCCAGCAGCCAAGCGGCCCCCTACTATGGCTACACCTTC. It yields the protein CASSQAAPYYGYTF.